Below are 9 T cell receptor beta chains sequenced from a single sample in a study of T cell clonotyping in hematopoietic cell transplantation. Data came from immunoSEQ multiplex PCR; TCRdb stores just in-frame clones and leaves some out. Among several thousand clones listed, more than 75% were seen once. The sample here was PBMCs, taken 100 days after allogeneic stem cell transplant. All receptors derive from a male patient aged 45-59 years who had an allogeneic stem cell transplant from a related donor, so the T cells may come from the graft donor. Some clones in this sample may be carry-over from other donors' samples.

This clone was detected a few times. The rearrangement links TRBV5-8 to TRBJ2-7, with 10 nucleotides matching TRBD1. The J segment lost 3 bases and the V segment lost 3 bases, leaving 6 bases of the junction unmatched. Germline V CDR1 and CDR2: SGHTS, YDEGEE. There are 15 residues in the CDR3. CDR3 protein: CASSSGTGVFYEQYF. The CDR3 DNA sequence: TGTGCCAGCAGCTCCGGGACAGGGGTTTTCTACGAGCAGTACTTC. The full variable domain, its missing parts supplied by reference TRBV5-8 and TRBJ2-7, is EAGVTQSPTHLIKTRGQQATLRCSPISGHTSVYWYQQALGLGLQFLLWYDEGEERNRGNFPPRFSGRQFPNYSSELNVNALELEDSALYLCASSSGTGVFYEQYFGPGTRLTVT.

The chain combines TRBV19 with TRBJ1-5; D may be TRBD1 (5 bases). The CDR3 sequence is 14 residues long. Germline V gives CDR1 LNHDA, CDR2 SQIVND (reference sequence). The V and J ends lost 5 bases and 5 bases respectively, with 13 bases between them. As DNA, the CDR3 is TGTGCCAGTAGTCCAACAGGCCTCGATCAGCCCCAGCATTTT. Its translation is CASSPTGLDQPQHF.

The chain has TRBV27 and TRBJ1-2; 12 bases are a match to TRBD1. Germline trimming cut 5 bases from V and 3 bases from J; bases unmatched to any gene: 7. Germline V gives CDR1 MNHEY, CDR2 SMNVEV (reference sequence). The CDR3 contains 16 residues. CDR3 sequence reads: CASSTQGQGADYGYTF. CDR3 DNA sequence: TGTGCCAGCAGTACCCAGGGACAGGGGGCGGACTATGGCTACACCTTC.

For the CDR3, the DNA is TGTGCCAGCAGACAAACCCGGGAGCCCAACACTGAAGCTTTCTTT. Translation: CASRQTREPNTEAFF. This rearrangement joins TRBV28 to TRBJ1-1; D is ambiguous. Germline loops: CDR1 MDHEN, CDR2 SYDVKM. The CDR3 totals 15 residues. With 6 bases removed from V and 2 bases from J, the gap between germline ends came to 16 bases.

The V and J genes are TRBV6-1 and TRBJ2-3; TRBD2 matches at 9 bases. V shed 0 bases and J 5 bases; nucleotides not matched to a gene: 9. CDR1 and CDR2 (germline): MNHNS, SASEGT. The CDR3 covers 17 residues. CDR3: CASSEALRLAGLDTQYF. The CDR3 DNA is TGTGCCAGCAGTGAAGCGCTTCGGCTAGCGGGATTAGATACGCAGTATTTT.

This clone has just one count. The chain combines TRBV29-1 with TRBJ1-2; tentative D call: TRBD1 (6 bases). Germline V CDR1 and CDR2: SQVTM, ANQGSEA. Deletions cut 5 bases from V and 8 bases from J, with 18 bases between. This CDR3 region has 13 residues. The CDR3 DNA sequence: TGCAGCGTTCTACAGGGCCCCTCAGGCGGCTACACCTTC. Protein product: CSVLQGPSGGYTF.

The chain uses TRBV29-1 and TRBJ2-2; D gene uncertain. Germline V gene lookup returns CDR1 SQVTM and CDR2 ANQGSEA. Trimming removed 2 bases from V and 6 bases from J, with 13 bases in between. This CDR3 is 14 amino acids long. The CDR3 spells CSVEWSVGAGELFF. In nucleotides, the CDR3 is TGCAGCGTTGAATGGAGTGTGGGTGCCGGGGAGCTGTTTTTT.

In its sample, this clone was seen once. The chain has TRBV6-5 and TRBJ1-2; D gene unclear. The germline gives CDR1 MNHEY, CDR2 SVGAGI. The V end lost 5 bases, the J end lost 4 bases, and 14 bases lay between the germline ends. The CDR3 sequence is 14 residues long. Here the CDR3 reads CASSPLGGFYGYTF. The CDR3, as DNA: TGTGCCAGCAGTCCCCTCGGAGGGTTCTATGGCTACACCTTC.

CDR3 coding DNA: TGTGCCAGCAGCTTACAGGGGCATAAGGGAACAGATACGCAGTATTTT. As protein: CASSLQGHKGTDTQYF. This sequence joins TRBV5-6 and TRBJ2-3; 7 bases are shared with TRBD1. Per germline, CDR1 SGHDT and CDR2 YYEEEE. The CDR3 sequence is 16 residues long. Losses at the gene ends were 2 bases for V and 3 bases for J; bases not matched to a gene: 9.